The T cell receptor beta chain under discussion was sequenced for a study of shared clonotypes between healthy human individuals. Each replicate PCR on the sorted subsets used around 200 ng DNA (around 30,000 T cell genomes). Authors' processing steps: For the immunoSEQ data, sequences were junction-only without quality scores, so filtering differed. Measured with immunoSEQ multiplex PCR; TCRdb has only the in-frame clones, and not every one. That table furnishes V, J and clone size, whereas the DNA furnished D and trimming. The sample gives over 2 million clones, approximately 94% of which show up once; 0.85% to 1.2% is in the top ten. Per the germline V gene, CDR1 is SGHVS and CDR2 is FQNEAQ. The CDR3 sequence is 14 residues long. The V gene lost 3 bases and the J gene lost 3 bases, with 12 bases spanning the gap. Naive-designated CD8 cells lacked CD45RO, were positively enriched for CCR7, and omitted terminally differentiated effector memory CD45RA+ cells.

Sequencing input: naive CD8+ T cells sorted from blood. The clonotype originates from a man between 18 and 29 years old in good health. V and J are TRBV7-8 and TRBJ2-7; D possibly corresponds to TRBD1 (6 bases). The CDR3 is CASSLAGANYEQYF. The CDR3 bases are TGTGCCAGCAGCTTGGCAGGGGCAAACTACGAGCAGTACTTC.